A selection of T cell receptor beta chains follows, all from one sample in a study of blood T cells in healthy people across ages. TCRdb passed the 5' RACE reads through MiXCR, listing each CDR3 protein once. The table shows about 2 million distinct CDR3 sequences, with 40% to 55% occurring only once. Sequencing used blood. The receptors originated from a woman aged 40 to 50 in good health. Both conserved end residues are part of each CDR3. The size entry is marked missing in some rows and otherwise reads once, few, many or a size class.

CDR3 protein,J gene,V gene,clone size
CASSSGLAVADTQYF,TRBJ2-3,TRBV5-1,.
CASTRQTTNEKLFF,TRBJ1-4,TRBV7-9,.
CASSLGEGDSGYTF,TRBJ1-2,TRBV7-2,.
CASSRTGAGEQYF,TRBJ2-7,TRBV12-3/TRBV12-4,few
CASSLIQGGAYGYTF,TRBJ1-2,TRBV7-2,.
CSPTKGNEQFF,TRBJ2-1,TRBV29-1,few
CASSLVFGLGEQYF,TRBJ2-3,TRBV7-2,.
CASSLALENYGYTF,TRBJ1-2,TRBV7-8,.
CASSQHGSLLETQYF,TRBJ2-5,TRBV4-2,.
CASSHSSQGLETQYF,TRBJ2-5,TRBV6-2/TRBV6-3,.
CASSQDLATGYEKLFF,TRBJ1-4,TRBV4-2,few
CSVGGRVASGGSTINEQFF,TRBJ2-1,TRBV29-1,once
CSVDPTGFGKNIQYF,TRBJ2-4,TRBV29-1,few
CASSYYSAVRGHEQYF,.,TRBV6-5,.
CASSPVTQSGANVLTF,TRBJ2-6,TRBV9,.
CSVGVLGGNEQFF,TRBJ2-1,TRBV29-1,.
CASSSYEADTQYF,TRBJ2-3,TRBV27,.
CASSEFSSLTDTQYF,TRBJ2-3,TRBV25-1,.
CASTNSRGMGVREQFF,TRBJ2-1,TRBV7-6,once
CASSGYRDRWYTF,TRBJ1-2,TRBV9,once
CASSLAGNQETQYF,TRBJ2-5,TRBV7-2,many
CASSQDYGRSYEQYF,TRBJ2-7,TRBV4-1,few
CASSLTTRQTQYF,.,TRBV2,.
CSAKGQDNSLPNYGYTF,TRBJ1-2,TRBV20-1,.
CSAVWGEQFF,TRBJ2-1,TRBV20-1,.
CASSPGQGSPYEQYF,TRBJ2-7,TRBV5-5,.
CASRPRGQVNEKLFF,TRBJ1-4,TRBV12-3/TRBV12-4,.
CASSLGVGRGHDTEAFF,TRBJ1-1,TRBV7-2,.
CSARVSRLANYEQYF,TRBJ2-7,TRBV20-1,.
CASRLSGTQETQYF,TRBJ2-5,TRBV5-1,.
CSARPPLAGEETQYF,TRBJ2-5,TRBV20-1,few
CASSSAGSPYNEQYF,TRBJ2-7,TRBV27,.
CASSLYQGASQETQYF,TRBJ2-5,TRBV5-1,.
CSVPVPDSSTDTQYF,TRBJ2-3,TRBV29-1,.
CASSSVTMVGYGYTF,TRBJ1-2,TRBV7-2,.
CASRTTWRAAYNEQFF,TRBJ2-1,TRBV11-1,.
CASSPFLLRTSGGGNEQFF,TRBJ2-1,TRBV6-2/TRBV6-3,.
CASSVGPATTEAFF,TRBJ1-1,TRBV9,once
CSGRGQVEPNEQFF,TRBJ2-1,TRBV29-1,.
CASSSGWPQHF,TRBJ1-5,TRBV6-2/TRBV6-3,.
CASSFPPGRPNSPLHF,TRBJ1-6,TRBV7-9,few
CASSYGVEAADEQFF,TRBJ2-1,TRBV6-5,few
CATSDAGMSSYNEQFF,TRBJ2-1,TRBV24-1,.
CSARDYTGLDGYTF,TRBJ1-2,TRBV20-1,.
CASALRPRETQYF,TRBJ2-5,TRBV12-3/TRBV12-4,.
CAISDSPGSQETQYF,TRBJ2-5,TRBV10-3,.
CAIGRTDDQPQHF,TRBJ1-5,TRBV10-3,few
CASSSGLAGGLAPLTSTDTQYF,TRBJ2-3,TRBV7-6,.
CASSTGLAGGLNNEQFF,TRBJ2-1,TRBV6-2/TRBV6-3,.
CASSVTGVQLSGANVLTF,TRBJ2-6,TRBV10-2,few
CSAPGTGYGYTF,TRBJ1-2,TRBV20-1,many
CSARGLEETQYF,TRBJ2-5,TRBV20-1,.
CASREGKAPFNEQFF,TRBJ2-1,TRBV28,.
CASNALRSSSYNSPLHF,TRBJ1-6,TRBV28,few
CATSRDPPTDTQYF,TRBJ2-3,TRBV15,.
CASSQTGLRGNEQFF,TRBJ2-1,TRBV25-1,.
CASSPTGPMSTDTQYF,TRBJ2-3,TRBV28,.
CSATGQVPLSEQYF,.,TRBV20-1,.
CASSLLTGLGELFF,TRBJ2-2,TRBV12-3/TRBV12-4,.
CASSGTGDTYEQYF,TRBJ2-7,TRBV25-1,few